The 15 T cell receptor beta chains in this list originate from one sample, sequenced in a study of early T cells in non-severe SARS-CoV-2 infection. MiXCR, applied by TCRdb to the 5' RACE reads, yields one record per CDR3 protein. This table holds under 75,000 distinct CDR3 sequences, 10% to 15% found once. Sequencing input: whole blood. Receptors were obtained from an adult who was a healthcare worker with PCR-confirmed SARS-CoV-2 infection or an uninfected control (not recorded which).

Only a few counts were recorded for this clonotype. CDR3 loop: CASRDSGGTDTQYF. The DNA of the CDR3 is TGTGCCAGCAGAGACAGCGGGGGAACAGATACGCAGTATTTT. The chain links TRBV2 to TRBJ2-3; 8 positions agree with TRBD2. Germline CDR1 reads SNHLY; CDR2 reads FYNNEI. CDR3 length equals 14 residues. V trimming: 6 bases; J trimming: 3 bases; junction bases outside the gene matches: 5.

In its sample, this clonotype was seen a few times. This chain uses TRBV6-5 with TRBJ1-3; TRBD1 matches at 7 bases. The CDR3 length is 14 residues. From germline, CDR1 is MNHEY and CDR2 SVGAGI. V lost 1 base to trimming and J lost 8 bases; unmatched junction nucleotides: 5. The CDR3 DNA reads TGTGCCAGCAGTTACTTTGAGGGGGCGGACACCATATATTTT. Its translation is CASSYFEGADTIYF.

The chain links TRBV12-3 or TRBV12-4 to TRBJ1-1; no clear D gene. V was pared by 3 bases and J by 5 bases, with 10 bases between. This CDR3 has 13 residues. CDR3 coding DNA: TGTGCCAGCAGTTTGACTTCCGGAACTGAAGCTTTCTTT. Amino acid sequence: CASSLTSGTEAFF.

On this clonotype itself: The junction and the germline gene differ at one end; a read error may be behind it. The genes are TRBV20-1 and TRBJ1-4, with unresolved D. Germline lookup yields CDR1 DFQATT and CDR2 SNEGSKA (reference sequence). The CDR3 has 11 residues. The CDR3 nucleotides read TGCAGTGCTAGAGACCCCGGACCGGGAGTTTTT. This translates into CSARDPGPGVF.

This clonotype was detected ten times or more. The V and J genes are TRBV20-1 and TRBJ2-5, with 9 bases matching TRBD1. Germline V gene data show CDR1 as DFQATT and CDR2 as SNEGSKA (reference sequence). With V trimmed by 1 base and J by 5 bases, 5 bases remained unmatched. The length of the CDR3 is 14 residues. This CDR3 is CSARGGTGMETQYF. CDR3 nucleotides: TGCAGTGCTAGAGGAGGGACAGGGATGGAGACCCAGTACTTC.

The gene calls are TRBV13 and TRBJ2-3, with 7 bases that match TRBD2. CDR3 length equals 13 residues. Unmatched junction bases numbered 6, after V lost 6 bases and J lost 6 bases. CDR1 and CDR2 from the germline V gene are PRHDT and FYEKMQ (reference sequence). This CDR3 reads CASSKISGDTQYF. CDR3 bases: TGTGCCAGCAGTAAGATTAGCGGGGATACGCAGTATTTT.

This clonotype appeared a few times. The chain carries TRBV11-3 and TRBJ1-2; D not resolved. This CDR3 comprises 13 residues. Germline V gene data show CDR1 as SGHNT and CDR2 as YENEEA. Trimming took 5 bases from V and 8 from J, leaving 15 bases between them. This CDR3 reads CASSPSPLGGYTF. CDR3 DNA: TGTGCCAGCAGCCCTAGCCCCCTCGGCGGCTACACCTTC.

In this sample, this clonotype turned up many times. This chain connects TRBV6-6 to TRBJ1-1; TRBD1 is a possible D gene (6 bases). The germline V gene has CDR1 MNHNY and CDR2 SVGAGI (reference sequence). There are 12 residues in the CDR3. Trimming took 11 bases from V and 1 from J, leaving 11 bases between them. Written as DNA, the CDR3 is TGTGCCTGTACAGGGCCGAACACTGAAGCTTTCTTT. Translation: CACTGPNTEAFF.

This clonotype was counted a few times. The chain uses TRBV27 and TRBJ1-6; 7 bases are shared with TRBD1. V dropped 0 bases and J dropped 7; count of bases not matched to a gene: 3. Germline V lookup: CDR1 MNHEY, CDR2 SMNVEV (reference sequence). The CDR3 sequence is 15 residues long. CDR3 in amino acids: CASSLSGRGNSPLHF. The DNA for the CDR3 is TGTGCCAGCAGTTTATCGGGCAGGGGGAATTCACCCCTCCACTTT.

This rearrangement joins TRBV5-6 to TRBJ2-4; D might be TRBD1 (6 bases). This CDR3 spans 12 amino acids. Germline V lookup: CDR1 SGHDT, CDR2 YYEEEE. The ends were cut back, 1 base at V and 7 bases at J, with 6 bases in the middle. CDR3 sequence (DNA): TGTGCCAGCAGCTTGACAGGGAACATTCAGTACTTC. Translated: CASSLTGNIQYF.

In this sample, this clonotype turned up many times. The chain employs TRBV7-6 and TRBJ1-6; D uncertain. In germline, CDR1 is SGHVS, CDR2 FNYEAQ. This CDR3 is 17 amino acids long. Between the trimmed V and J ends, which lost 4 bases and 0 bases, there was a span of 13 bases. The CDR3 sequence is CASSSTALGSYNSPLHF. The CDR3 bases are TGTGCCAGCAGCTCCACAGCCTTGGGCTCCTATAATTCACCCCTCCACTTT.

In this sample, this clonotype turned up a few times. The chain recombines TRBV3-1 with TRBJ1-1, with D unclear. The CDR3 has 14 residues. Germline CDR1 and CDR2: LGHDT and YNNKEL (reference sequence). Trimming removed 3 bases from V and 0 bases from J, with 8 bases in between. The CDR3 region has the DNA TGTGCCAGCAGCCAGAGATCCATGAACACTGAAGCTTTCTTT. This gives the protein CASSQRSMNTEAFF.

At least ten counts were recorded for this clonotype. CDR3 sequence: CASSLQGAARGGDTQYF. DNA of the CDR3: TGCGCCAGCAGCTTGCAAGGGGCCGCCCGAGGGGGGGATACGCAGTATTTT. The J gene is TRBJ2-3, the V gene TRBV5-1; D is tentatively TRBD1 or TRBD2 (6 bases each). From germline, CDR1 is SGHRS and CDR2 YFSETQ. The CDR3 length is 17 residues. V was trimmed by 1 base and J by 6 bases, leaving 21 bases between them.

This clonotype was seen a few times. The CDR3 loop is CASGPRSDTQYF. CDR3 nucleotide sequence: TGTGCTAGTGGTCCCCGGTCGGATACGCAGTATTTT. The chain carries TRBV12-5 and TRBJ2-3; D unclear. V gave up 5 bases and J gave up 6 bases, with 9 bases separating them. CDR1 and CDR2 from the germline V gene are LGHNT and FRNRAP. The CDR3 length is 12 residues. Full variable domain (outside the CDR3, taken from reference TRBV12-5 and TRBJ2-3): DARVTQTPRHKVTEMGQEVTMRCQPILGHNTVFWYRQTMMQGLELLAYFRNRAPLDDSGMPKDRFSAEMPDATLATLKIQPSEPRDSAVYFCASGPRSDTQYFGPGTRLTVL.

This clonotype was observed at least ten times. V is TRBV7-2 and J is TRBJ2-5; possibly TRBD1 for D (6 bases). V was trimmed by 3 bases and J by 5 bases, leaving 13 bases between them. Germline V gives CDR1 SGHTA, CDR2 FQGNSA. The CDR3 is made up of 14 amino acids. The CDR3: CASSFAGVGETQYF. The CDR3 bases are TGTGCCAGCAGCTTTGCAGGGGTCGGCGAGACCCAGTACTTC.